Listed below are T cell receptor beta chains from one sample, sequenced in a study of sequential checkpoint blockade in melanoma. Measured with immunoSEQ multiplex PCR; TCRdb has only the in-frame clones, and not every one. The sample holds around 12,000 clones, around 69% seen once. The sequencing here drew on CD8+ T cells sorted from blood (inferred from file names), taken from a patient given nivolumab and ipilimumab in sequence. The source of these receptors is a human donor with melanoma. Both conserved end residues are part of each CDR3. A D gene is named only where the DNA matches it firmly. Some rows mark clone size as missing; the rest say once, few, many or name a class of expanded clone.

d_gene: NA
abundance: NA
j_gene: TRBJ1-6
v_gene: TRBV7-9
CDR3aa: CASSTSNSPLHF
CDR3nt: TGTGCCAGCAGCACCAGTAATTCACCCCTCCACTTT

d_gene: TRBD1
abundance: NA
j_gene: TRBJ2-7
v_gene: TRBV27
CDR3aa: CATGDRIYEQYF
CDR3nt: TGTGCCACCGGGGACAGAATCTACGAGCAGTACTTC

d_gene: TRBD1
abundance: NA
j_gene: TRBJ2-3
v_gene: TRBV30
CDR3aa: CAWSRDRITDTQYF
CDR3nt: TGTGCCTGGAGTAGGGACAGGATCACAGATACGCAGTATTTT

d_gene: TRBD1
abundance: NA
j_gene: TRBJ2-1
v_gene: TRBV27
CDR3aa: CASSHRGGYNEQFF
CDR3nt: TGTGCCAGCAGTCACAGGGGTGGCTACAATGAGCAGTTCTTC

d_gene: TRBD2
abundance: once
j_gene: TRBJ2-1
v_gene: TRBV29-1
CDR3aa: CSVGREAGDEQFF
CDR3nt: TGCAGCGTTGGGCGGGAGGCTGGAGATGAGCAGTTCTTC

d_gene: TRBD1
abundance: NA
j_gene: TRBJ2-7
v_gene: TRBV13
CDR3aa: CASSEHRGRREQYF
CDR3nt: TGTGCCAGCAGCGAACACAGGGGGCGGCGCGAGCAGTACTTC

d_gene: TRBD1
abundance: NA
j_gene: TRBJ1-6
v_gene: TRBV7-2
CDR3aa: CASSLVVLGQGNSPLHF
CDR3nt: TGTGCCAGCAGCTTAGTGGTTCTGGGACAGGGGAATTCACCCCTCCACTTT

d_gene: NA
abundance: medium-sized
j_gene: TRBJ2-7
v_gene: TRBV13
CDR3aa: CASSLGEKTYEQYF
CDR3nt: TGTGCCAGCAGCTTAGGTGAGAAGACCTACGAGCAGTACTTC

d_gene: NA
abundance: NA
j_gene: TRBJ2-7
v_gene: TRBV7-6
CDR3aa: CASSLAPGQSSYEQYF
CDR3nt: TGTGCCAGCAGCTTAGCGCCGGGACAAAGCTCCTACGAGCAGTACTTC

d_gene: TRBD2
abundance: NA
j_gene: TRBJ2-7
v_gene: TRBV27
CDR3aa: CASSPSGRSGDEQYF
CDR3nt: TGTGCCAGCAGTCCTAGCGGGAGGAGTGGGGACGAGCAGTACTTC

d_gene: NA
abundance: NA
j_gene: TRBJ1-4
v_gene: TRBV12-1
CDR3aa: CASSLRNEKLFF
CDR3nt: TGTGCCAGCAGCTTGCGTAATGAAAAACTGTTTTTT